Each of the 2 T cell receptor beta chains below was sequenced from the same sample in a study of Graves' ophthalmopathy and Graves' hyperthyroidism. The authors amplified TCR beta CDR3 regions, and they did so from RNA transcripts for repertoire sequencing. An opening RT-PCR round employed HTBI primers and preceded a second-round multiplex PCR. TCRdb passed the multiplex PCR reads through MiXCR, listing each CDR3 protein once. The sample comprises some 370,000 distinct CDR3 sequences, roughly a sixth of which are singletons, and roughly 2.3% rests with the top ten. The sample consisted of peripheral blood. The receptors shown here come from an adult woman with stable Graves' hyperthyroidism.

This clonotype was seen ten or more times. CDR3 region: CSVDDHDPSGANVLTF. CDR3 DNA sequence: TGCAGCGTTGATGACCACGATCCTTCTGGGGCCAACGTCCTGACTTTC. This chain uses TRBV29-1 with TRBJ2-6; D remains ambiguous. The V and J ends lost 3 bases and 1 base respectively, with 13 bases between them. Germline values: CDR1 SQVTM, CDR2 ANQGSEA. The CDR3 extends over 16 amino acids.

This clonotype was picked up many times. The chain carries TRBV6-1 and TRBJ1-5; TRBD1 aligns across 7 bases. Trimming cost V 3 bases and J 4 bases; bases outside gene matches: 3. Germline V gene sequence: CDR1 MNHNS, CDR2 SASEGT. This CDR3 is built from 14 residues. Here the CDR3 DNA reads TGTGCCAGCAGTGAGGAACAGGGGAATCAGCCCCAGCATTTT. It encodes CASSEEQGNQPQHF.